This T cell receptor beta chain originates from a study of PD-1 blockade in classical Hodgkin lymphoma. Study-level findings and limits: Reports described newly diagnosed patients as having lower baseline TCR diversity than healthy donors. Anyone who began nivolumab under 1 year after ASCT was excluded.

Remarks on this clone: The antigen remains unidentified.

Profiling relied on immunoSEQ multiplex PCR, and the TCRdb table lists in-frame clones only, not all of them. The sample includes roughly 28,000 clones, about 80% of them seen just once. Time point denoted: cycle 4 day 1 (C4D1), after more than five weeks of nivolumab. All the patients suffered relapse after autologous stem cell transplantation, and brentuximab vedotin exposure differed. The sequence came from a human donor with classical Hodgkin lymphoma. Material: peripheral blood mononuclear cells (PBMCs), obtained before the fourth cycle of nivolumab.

The CDR3 DNA sequence: TGTGCCAGCATTAGGACAGGGGGTTCACCCCTCCACTTT. Translated, it gives CASIRTGGSPLHF. The chain employs TRBV6-1 and TRBJ1-6; 10 bases line up with TRBD1. The V gene's germline CDR1 is MNHNS and CDR2 SASEGT. V lost 7 bases, J lost 9 bases, and 3 bases stayed unmatched. This CDR3 is built from 13 residues.